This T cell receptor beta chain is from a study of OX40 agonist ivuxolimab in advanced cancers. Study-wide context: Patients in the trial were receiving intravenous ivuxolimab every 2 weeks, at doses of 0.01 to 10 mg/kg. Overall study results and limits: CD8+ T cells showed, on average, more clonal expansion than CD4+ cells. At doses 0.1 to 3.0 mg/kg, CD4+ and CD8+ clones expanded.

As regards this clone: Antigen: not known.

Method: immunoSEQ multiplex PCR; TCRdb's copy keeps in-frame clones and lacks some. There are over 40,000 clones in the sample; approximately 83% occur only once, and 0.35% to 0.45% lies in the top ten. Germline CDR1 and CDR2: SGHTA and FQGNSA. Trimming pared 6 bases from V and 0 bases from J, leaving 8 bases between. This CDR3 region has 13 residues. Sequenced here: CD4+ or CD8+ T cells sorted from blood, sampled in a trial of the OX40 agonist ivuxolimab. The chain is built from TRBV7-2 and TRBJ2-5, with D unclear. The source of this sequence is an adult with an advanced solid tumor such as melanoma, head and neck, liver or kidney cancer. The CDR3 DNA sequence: TGTGCCAGCAGTTTCCGGAACCAAGAGACCCAGTACTTC. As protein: CASSFRNQETQYF.